The 8 T cell receptor beta chains reported below all come from one sample, sequenced in a study of blood T cell repertoires in COVID-19. The assay was immunoSEQ multiplex PCR, and TCRdb's table has in-frame clones only and misses some. The repertoire holds over 300,000 clones, with 70% to 90% as singletons. The sample consisted of PBMCs or T cells enriched from blood (not recorded which). Receptors were obtained from a man aged 25-45 years who had recovered from COVID-19.

V and J are TRBV19 and TRBJ2-7; D ambiguous. The CDR3 is 13 residues long. Per germline, CDR1 LNHDA and CDR2 SQIVND (reference sequence). V lost 6 bases and J 6 bases, leaving 15 bases between the germline ends. The CDR3 nucleotides are TGTGCCAGTAGGGTACCAGGTTATGGCGAGCAGTACTTC. Translation: CASRVPGYGEQYF.

This chain links TRBV27 with TRBJ1-1, with TRBD1 matching 11 bases. With V trimmed by 6 bases and J by 5 bases, 5 bases remained unmatched. This CDR3 comprises 14 residues. Germline V gene data show CDR1 as MNHEY and CDR2 as SMNVEV (reference sequence). CDR3 sequence (DNA): TGTGCCAGCAGGTCTGGACAGGGGGCAACTGAAGCTTTCTTT. It yields the protein CASRSGQGATEAFF.

The chain combines TRBV23-1 with TRBJ1-4; 8 bases are shared with TRBD1. TRBV23-1 carries the ORF label, with uncertain function. The CDR3 consists of 17 residues. V shed 4 bases, J shed 5 bases, and the junction held 12 bases outside the gene matches. The CDR3 here is CASSRKNGTGLNEKLFF. The CDR3 DNA sequence: TGCGCCAGCAGTCGAAAAAATGGGACAGGCTTGAATGAAAAACTGTTTTTT.

V and J are TRBV30 and TRBJ2-3; possibly TRBD2 for D (6 bases). V dropped 2 bases and J dropped 0 bases, with 12 bases sitting between them. The CDR3 has 15 residues. Germline lookup yields CDR1 GTSNPN and CDR2 SVGIG (reference sequence). CDR3 region: CAWSPLAASTDTQYF. The CDR3 bases are TGTGCCTGGAGTCCACTAGCCGCTAGCACAGATACGCAGTATTTT.

The rearrangement links TRBV2 to TRBJ2-2; perhaps TRBD1 as D (6 bases). V lost 6 bases and J 13 bases, leaving 21 bases between the germline ends. CDR1 is SNHLY, CDR2 FYNNEI, per germline. The CDR3 has 14 residues. DNA of the CDR3: TGTGCCAGCAGCCGGGAACAGGGTCGTTTGGCGCTGTTTTTT. Residues: CASSREQGRLALFF.

This clone appeared a few times. The chain uses TRBV3-1 (or the pseudogene TRBV3-2) and TRBJ1-3; D gene uncertain. Between the trimmed V and J ends, which lost 2 bases and 0 bases, there was a span of 8 bases. The V gene's germline CDR1 is LGHDT and CDR2 YNNKEL (reference sequence). This CDR3 contains 15 residues. This CDR3 reads CASSQTRVSGNTIYF. As DNA, the CDR3 is TGTGCCAGCAGCCAAACCCGGGTCTCTGGAAACACCATATATTTT.

V gene TRBV24-1 combines with J gene TRBJ2-2; unclear D gene. Trimming left V 5 bases short and J 6 bases short, with 12 bases between. Germline V lookup: CDR1 KGHDR, CDR2 SFDVKD. The CDR3 extends over 14 amino acids. CDR3 nucleotide sequence: TGTGCCACCAGTGCGCTTGGGCGACCCGGGGAGCTGTTTTTT. Its translation is CATSALGRPGELFF.

The chain has TRBV21-1 and TRBJ2-3; the table names TRBD1, a call not compared with the DNA. TRBV21-1 is an annotated pseudogene. The CDR3 has 15 amino acids. The CDR3 nucleotides read TGTGCCAGCAGCAAAACCCGGGACAGGGCAGATACGCAGTATTTT. Protein product: CASSKTRDRADTQYF.